These 24 T cell receptor beta chains share one sample of origin, sequenced in a study of blood T cell repertoires in COVID-19. Assay used: immunoSEQ multiplex PCR; TCRdb lists only in-frame clones, some missing. Of 250,000 to 300,000 clones listed, about 88% are singletons. The sample consisted of PBMCs or T cells enriched from blood (not recorded which). These receptors all come from a woman aged 55-69 years in a cohort exposed to, infected with or recovered from COVID-19 (not recorded which).

The chain employs TRBV20-1 and TRBJ2-3; TRBD2 agrees at 10 bases. The CDR3 runs to 15 residues. After removal of 3 bases from V and 6 bases from J, the junction contained 9 bases not matched to a gene. CDR1 is DFQATT and CDR2 is SNEGSKA in the germline V gene (reference sequence). CDR3 DNA: TGCAGTGCTAGTTCTAGCGGGAGCGCCTCGGATACGCAGTATTTT. It encodes CSASSSGSASDTQYF.

This clone was counted once. The chain links TRBV19 to TRBJ2-2; 13 bases fit TRBD2. The CDR3 totals 17 residues. CDR1 and CDR2 (germline): LNHDA, SQIVND (reference sequence). After removal of 6 bases from V and 0 bases from J, the junction contained 4 bases not matched to a gene. The CDR3 sequence is CASSRGTSGTNTGELFF. DNA for the CDR3: TGTGCCAGTAGCAGAGGGACTAGCGGGACGAACACCGGGGAGCTGTTTTTT.

This chain joins TRBV2 and TRBJ1-6; no reliable D call. In germline, CDR1 is SNHLY, CDR2 FYNNEI. The ends were cut back, 8 bases at V and 0 bases at J, with 14 bases in the middle. The CDR3 contains 16 residues. The CDR3 coding sequence is TGTGCCAGCGGTGGCCAACCGAGCTCCTATAATTCACCCCTCCACTTT. This gives the protein CASGGQPSSYNSPLHF.

The chain uses TRBV18 and TRBJ1-1; D may be TRBD1 (5 bases). Between the trimmed V and J ends, which lost 1 base and 4 bases, there was a span of 10 bases. Germline values: CDR1 KGHSH, CDR2 LQKENI. The CDR3 sequence is 14 residues long. DNA for the CDR3: TGTGCCAGCTCACCACTGCAAGGGGTCACTGAAGCTTTCTTT. Amino acids: CASSPLQGVTEAFF.

The chain combines TRBV11-1 with TRBJ2-3; 9 bases fit TRBD2. CDR3 length: 15 amino acids. V was pared by 5 bases and J by 5 bases, with 8 bases of the junction left unmatched. CDR1 and CDR2 from the germline V gene are SGHAT and FQDESV (reference sequence). CDR3 sequence reads: CASSMTGTSLDTQYF. DNA for the CDR3: TGTGCCAGCAGCATGACAGGGACTAGCTTAGATACGCAGTATTTT.

This clone was detected a few times. The rearrangement uses TRBV27 and TRBJ1-5; D gene ambiguous. Germline values: CDR1 MNHEY, CDR2 SMNVEV (reference sequence). V was cut by 2 bases and J by 11 bases, with 16 bases left in between. The CDR3 loop spans 14 amino acids. The CDR3 reads CASSLRVTDPAQHF. CDR3 DNA sequence: TGTGCCAGCAGTTTACGGGTCACGGATCCGGCCCAGCATTTT.

The chain joins TRBV11-2 to TRBJ1-1; D not certain. Germline assignment: CDR1 SGHAT and CDR2 FQNNGV. This CDR3 is 14 amino acids long. The V gene lost 1 base and the J gene lost 5 bases, with 11 bases spanning the gap. This CDR3 reads CASSLGFTGTEAFF. As DNA, the CDR3 is TGTGCCAGCAGCTTAGGATTTACGGGGACTGAAGCTTTCTTT.

The CDR3 loop is CASTLGSRTDTQYF. CDR3 DNA: TGTGCCAGCACCCTGGGGAGTCGAACAGATACGCAGTATTTT. The chain combines TRBV28 with TRBJ2-3; a weak D match, TRBD2 (5 bases). The V and J ends lost 7 bases and 3 bases respectively, with 14 bases between them. The germline CDR1 and CDR2 sequences are MDHEN and SYDVKM. CDR3 length equals 14 residues.

V usage is TRBV10-3 and J usage is TRBJ2-3; 7 nucleotides line up with TRBD2. V lost 10 bases and J lost 2; bases outside the gene matches: 12. The V gene's germline CDR1 is ENHRY and CDR2 SYGVKD. This CDR3 is built from 15 residues. The CDR3 is CASQAGLEYTDTQYF. CDR3 nucleotides: TGTGCCAGTCAGGCAGGACTAGAGTACACAGATACGCAGTATTTT.

Of note for this clone: The junction shows a germline mismatch at one end, possibly a read error. The chain uses TRBV7-3 and TRBJ1-1; D ambiguous. This CDR3 region has 15 residues. Germline assignment: CDR1 SGHTA and CDR2 FQGTGA. CDR3 coding DNA: TGTGCCAGCAGGTTAACCGGGATCCTGAACACTGAAGCTTTCTTT. Protein product: CASRLTGILNTEAFF.

The V and J genes are TRBV19 and TRBJ2-1; D is possibly TRBD2 (5 bases). The CDR3 is 16 amino acids. Germline CDR1 LNHDA, CDR2 SQIVND (reference sequence). Trimming took off 5 bases at V and 0 bases at J, with 14 bases between the two ends. The CDR3 region is CASSPGGRVSYNEQFF. CDR3 nucleotides: TGTGCCAGTAGTCCAGGTGGGCGGGTCTCCTACAATGAGCAGTTCTTC.

V and J are TRBV7-8 and TRBJ2-2, with 9 bases matching TRBD1. There are 15 residues in the CDR3. V was pared by 6 bases and J by 6 bases, with 8 bases of the junction left unmatched. The germline CDR1 and CDR2 sequences are SGHVS and FQNEAQ. The CDR3 protein is CASRGGQGFAGELFF. The DNA for the CDR3 is TGTGCCAGCAGGGGGGGACAGGGATTCGCCGGGGAGCTGTTTTTT.

This clone was found a few times. The rearrangement uses TRBV5-4 and TRBJ1-5, with TRBD1 matching 7 bases. V lost 4 bases and J lost 4; bases outside the gene matches: 5. From germline, CDR1 is SGHNT and CDR2 YYREEE (reference sequence). This CDR3 spans 14 amino acids. For the CDR3, the DNA is TGTGCCAGCAGCCTTGGGACAGTAAATCAGCCCCAGCATTTT. Translation gives CASSLGTVNQPQHF.

The chain links TRBV10-1 to TRBJ2-7, with 11 bases aligning to TRBD1. Unmatched junction bases numbered 2, after V lost 8 bases and J lost 2 bases. This CDR3 region has 13 residues. CDR1 WNHNN and CDR2 SYGVQD come from the germline V gene (reference sequence). The DNA for the CDR3 is TGCGCCAGCGGGACAGGGGGACCCTACGAGCAGTACTTC. Amino acid sequence: CASGTGGPYEQYF.

V gene TRBV7-2 combines with J gene TRBJ1-4; D is undetermined. Germline CDR1 SGHTA, CDR2 FQGNSA. V lost 5 bases and J 0 bases, leaving 10 bases between the germline ends. The CDR3 length is 15 residues. The CDR3 loop reads CASSPQRATNEKLFF. For the CDR3, the DNA is TGTGCCAGCAGCCCCCAGCGGGCAACTAATGAAAAACTGTTTTTT.

This clone was observed a handful of times. V gene TRBV24-1 combines with J gene TRBJ2-1; TRBD1 agrees at 7 bases. CDR1 KGHDR and CDR2 SFDVKD come from the germline V gene. V gave up 5 bases and J gave up 4 bases; unmatched junction bases: 4. This CDR3 spans 14 amino acids. The CDR3 loop is CATSGQGRYNEQFF. CDR3 nucleotide sequence: TGTGCCACCAGTGGACAGGGAAGGTACAATGAGCAGTTCTTC.

This clone was detected only once. The chain joins TRBV29-1 to TRBJ1-3; no reliable D call. The germline V gene encodes CDR1 SQVTM and CDR2 ANQGSEA. Trimming removed 3 bases at V and 4 bases at J, with 10 bases between. This CDR3 spans 13 amino acids. This CDR3 is CSVDVSGGNTIYF. DNA for the CDR3: TGCAGCGTTGATGTTTCGGGGGGAAACACCATATATTTT. The entire variable domain, with the rest obtained from reference TRBV29-1 and TRBJ1-3, is as follows: SAVISQKPSRDICQRGTSLTIQCQVDSQVTMMFWYRQQPGQSLTLIATANQGSEATYESGFVIDKFPISRPNLTFSTLTVSNMSPEDSSIYLCSVDVSGGNTIYFGEGSWLTVV.

This chain uses TRBV5-1 with TRBJ2-1, with D possibly TRBD2 on 5 matching bases. Germline CDR1 is SGHRS and CDR2 is YFSETQ. The V gene lost 4 bases and the J gene lost 5 bases, with 22 bases spanning the gap. This CDR3 region has 17 residues. The CDR3 bases are TGCGCCAGCAGCCTGCGCACAATTCCGACGAGGGACAATGAGCAGTTCTTC. It yields the protein CASSLRTIPTRDNEQFF.

The CDR3 spells CASSLEAGWTGELFF. CDR3 sequence (DNA): TGTGCCAGCAGCTTAGAAGCGGGGTGGACCGGGGAGCTGTTTTTT. This chain joins TRBV7-2 and TRBJ2-2, with TRBD2 identical over 7 bases. Germline CDR1 reads SGHTA; CDR2 reads FQGNSA. CDR3 length: 15 amino acids. The J segment lost 5 bases and the V segment lost 1 base, leaving 4 bases of the junction unmatched.

This rearrangement joins TRBV7-8 to TRBJ2-7; 7 bases agree with TRBD1. Germline V gives CDR1 SGHVS, CDR2 FQNEAQ. Trimming cost V 4 bases and J 0 bases; bases outside gene matches: 6. This CDR3 is built from 15 residues. The CDR3, as DNA: TGTGCCAGCAGCTCTGGGGGACAGATCTCCTACGAGCAGTACTTC. It specifies CASSSGGQISYEQYF.

The rearrangement uses TRBV5-1 and TRBJ2-1; 9 nucleotides agree with TRBD1. Germline CDR1 is SGHRS and CDR2 is YFSETQ. This CDR3 has 14 amino acids. Trimming took 0 bases from V and 7 from J; bases not matched to a gene: 2. This chain's CDR3 is CASSLEGTGNEQFF. CDR3 bases: TGCGCCAGCAGCTTGGAGGGGACAGGGAATGAGCAGTTCTTC.

The chain links TRBV2 to TRBJ1-5, with 8 bases aligning to TRBD1. J lost 6 bases, V lost 6 bases, and 7 bases had no gene match. Germline V CDR1 and CDR2: SNHLY, FYNNEI. The CDR3 runs to 14 residues. As DNA, the CDR3 is TGTGCCAGCAGCGCCGGGACAGGATCTCAGCCCCAGCATTTT. Translating gives CASSAGTGSQPQHF.

This rearrangement joins TRBV7-9 to TRBJ1-1, with D unclear. In germline, CDR1 is SEHNR, CDR2 FQNEAQ (reference sequence). V gave up 0 bases and J gave up 4 bases, with 9 bases separating them. This CDR3 has 14 residues. This CDR3 is CASSLAPGITEAFF. The DNA of the CDR3 is TGTGCCAGCAGCTTAGCTCCGGGGATCACTGAAGCTTTCTTT. Combining the CDR3 with reference TRBV7-9 and TRBJ1-1 gives the whole variable domain DTGVSQNPRHKITKRGQNVTFRCDPISEHNRLYWYRQTLGQGPEFLTYFQNEAQLEKSRLLSDRFSAERPKGSFSTLEIQRTEQGDSAMYLCASSLAPGITEAFFGQGTRLTVV.

The chain combines TRBV5-1 with TRBJ2-7, with D possibly being TRBD2 (5 bases). The CDR3 loop spans 14 amino acids. V was trimmed by 3 bases and J by 0 bases, leaving 10 bases between them. Germline loops: CDR1 SGHRS, CDR2 YFSETQ. This CDR3 reads CASSSRTGSYEQYF. The DNA of the CDR3 is TGCGCCAGCAGCTCAAGGACTGGCTCCTACGAGCAGTACTTC. Combining the CDR3 with reference TRBV5-1 and TRBJ2-7 gives the whole variable domain KAGVTQTPRYLIKTRGQQVTLSCSPISGHRSVSWYQQTPGQGLQFLFEYFSETQRNKGNFPGRFSGRQFSNSRSEMNVSTLELGDSALYLCASSSRTGSYEQYFGPGTRLTVT.